This T cell receptor (beta chain) appears in the sequencing data of a study of blood T cell repertoires in COVID-19. The overall study: Donors in Cohort 3 counted as recovered after two negative PCRs, clearance, or symptom resolution.

The data were produced by immunoSEQ multiplex PCR, yet TCRdb's version contains in-frame clones alone and is incomplete. In the table there are 250,000 to 350,000 clones, around 90% of which are singletons. CDR3 length equals 14 residues. V lost 4 bases to trimming and J lost 8 bases; unmatched junction nucleotides: 8. Germline values: CDR1 SGHRS, CDR2 YFSETQ. This TCR was sampled from a woman aged 60-70 years in a cohort exposed to, infected with or recovered from COVID-19 (not recorded which). The chain links TRBV5-1 to TRBJ2-1; the match to TRBD2 covers 8 bases. The sequencing sample was made of PBMCs or T cells enriched from blood (not recorded which). CDR3 coding DNA: TGCGCCAGCAGCGTGCGGGAGGTACGGCATGAGCAGTTCTTC. It encodes CASSVREVRHEQFF.